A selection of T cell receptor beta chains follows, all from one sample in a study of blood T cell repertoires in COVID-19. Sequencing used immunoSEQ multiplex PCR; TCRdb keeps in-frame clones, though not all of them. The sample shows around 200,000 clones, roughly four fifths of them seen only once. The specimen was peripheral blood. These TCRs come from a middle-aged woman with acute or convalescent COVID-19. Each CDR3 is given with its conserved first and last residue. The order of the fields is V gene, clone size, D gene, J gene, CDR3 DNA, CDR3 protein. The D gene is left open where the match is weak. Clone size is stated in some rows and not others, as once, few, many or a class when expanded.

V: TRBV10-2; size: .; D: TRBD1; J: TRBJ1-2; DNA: TGCGCCAGCAGTGAACCGGGACAGTTGGTATATGGCTACACCTTC; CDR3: CASSEPGQLVYGYTF
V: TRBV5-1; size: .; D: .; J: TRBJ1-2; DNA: TGCGCCAGCAGCTTAGGAGCCAGAACTAACTATGGCTACACCTTC; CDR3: CASSLGARTNYGYTF
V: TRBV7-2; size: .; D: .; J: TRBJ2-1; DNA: TGTGCCAGCAGCCCCCAAAGGGGATCCAATGAGCAGTTCTTC; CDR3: CASSPQRGSNEQFF
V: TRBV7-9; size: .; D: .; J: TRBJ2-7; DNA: TGTGCCAGCAGCGTATTAGAACCACCCTACGAGCAGTACTTC; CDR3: CASSVLEPPYEQYF
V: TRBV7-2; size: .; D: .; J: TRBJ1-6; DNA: TGTGCCAGCAGCTTAACAGGGCAGGGGAATTCACCCCTCCACTTT; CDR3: CASSLTGQGNSPLHF
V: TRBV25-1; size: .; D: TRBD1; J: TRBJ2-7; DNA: TGTGCCAGCAGTGAACCCGGGACAGGGCACTACGAGCAGTACTTC; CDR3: CASSEPGTGHYEQYF
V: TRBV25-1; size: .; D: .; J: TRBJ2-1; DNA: TGTGCCAGCAACGGGGACAATGAGCAGTTCTTC; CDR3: CASNGDNEQFF
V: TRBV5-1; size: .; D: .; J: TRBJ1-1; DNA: TGCGCCAGCAGCTTGGTAGGGGTAGGCACTGAAGCTTTCTTT; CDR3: CASSLVGVGTEAFF
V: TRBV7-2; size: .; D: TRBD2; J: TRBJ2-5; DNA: TGTGCCAGCAGCTTATTCGAAAAGCGGGGGGGCAGGGTGGAGACCCAGTACTTC; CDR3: CASSLFEKRGGRVETQYF
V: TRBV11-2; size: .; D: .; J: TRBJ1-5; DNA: TGTGCCAGCAGCGCCGGACAGCGCAATCAGCCCCAGCATTTT; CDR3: CASSAGQRNQPQHF
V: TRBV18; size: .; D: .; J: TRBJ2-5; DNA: TGTGCCAGCTCACCCGGGTACCAAGAGACCCAGTACTTC; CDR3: CASSPGYQETQYF
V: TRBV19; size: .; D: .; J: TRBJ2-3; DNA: TGTGCCAGTAGCCGCTCTGGGGGCAGGGGGGCAGATACGCAGTATTTT; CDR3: CASSRSGGRGADTQYF
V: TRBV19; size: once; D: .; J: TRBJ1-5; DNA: TGTGCCAGTAGTATATTCTCTGTAGTTAACAATCAGCCCCAGCATTTT; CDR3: CASSIFSVVNNQPQHF
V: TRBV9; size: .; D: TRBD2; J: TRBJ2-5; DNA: TGTGCCAGCAGTCTAGCGGGGGGCTTACAAGAGACCCAGTACTTC; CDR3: CASSLAGGLQETQYF
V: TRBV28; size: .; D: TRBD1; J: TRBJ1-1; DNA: TGTGCCAGCAGTCCCCCCGACAGGGTGCGCGCTTTCTTT; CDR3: CASSPPDRVRAFF
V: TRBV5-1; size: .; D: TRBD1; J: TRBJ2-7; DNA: TGCGCCAGCAGCTCCGGGACAGCGCCCTACGAGCAGTACTTC; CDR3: CASSSGTAPYEQYF
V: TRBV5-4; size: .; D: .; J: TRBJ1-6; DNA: TGTGCCAGCAGCTTCGGGACTCCCGGAAATAATTCACCCCTCCACTTT; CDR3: CASSFGTPGNNSPLHF
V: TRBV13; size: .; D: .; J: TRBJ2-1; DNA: TGTGCCAGCAGCTTACCCAGCGAGAGCTCCTACAATGAGCAGTTCTTC; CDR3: CASSLPSESSYNEQFF
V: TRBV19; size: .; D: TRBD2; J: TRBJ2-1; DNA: TGTGCCAGTAGTACCGGGACTAGGGGGATTTATGAGCAGTTCTTC; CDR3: CASSTGTRGIYEQFF
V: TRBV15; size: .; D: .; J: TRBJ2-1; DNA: TGTGCCACCAGCAGACAGGGTCAGGACAATGAGCAGTTCTTC; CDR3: CATSRQGQDNEQFF
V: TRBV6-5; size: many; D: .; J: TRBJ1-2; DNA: TGTGCCAGCAGCCCCGACGGACAGAGCCGTGGCTACACCTTC; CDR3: CASSPDGQSRGYTF
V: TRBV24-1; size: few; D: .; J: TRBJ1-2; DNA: TGTGCCACCAGTGATTCGGACAGATATGGCTACACCTTC; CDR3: CATSDSDRYGYTF
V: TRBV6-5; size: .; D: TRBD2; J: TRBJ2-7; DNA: TGTGCCAGCATTTTAAGCGGGGGCCACCGGGAGCAGTACTTC; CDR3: CASILSGGHREQYF
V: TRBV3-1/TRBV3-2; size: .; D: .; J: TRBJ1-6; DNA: TGTGCCAGCAGACGCATCGACAGGAGCTCCTATAATTCACCCCTCCACTTT; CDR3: CASRRIDRSSYNSPLHF
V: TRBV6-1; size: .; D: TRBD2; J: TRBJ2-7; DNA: TGTGCCAGCAGTGAAATGGCGGGGGGGCATTACGAGCAGTACTTC; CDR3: CASSEMAGGHYEQYF
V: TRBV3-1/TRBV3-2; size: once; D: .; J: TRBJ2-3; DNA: TGTGCCAGCAGCCAGGAGGGCGCAGATACGCAGTATTTT; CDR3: CASSQEGADTQYF
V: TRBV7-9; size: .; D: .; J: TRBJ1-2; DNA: TGTGCCAGCAGCGCGGGACCAAGCTATGGCTACACCTTC; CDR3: CASSAGPSYGYTF
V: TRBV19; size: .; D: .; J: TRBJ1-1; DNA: TGTGCCAGTAACGACAGATCGAACACTGAAGCTTTCTTT; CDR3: CASNDRSNTEAFF
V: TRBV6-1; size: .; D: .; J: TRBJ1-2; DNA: TGTGCCAGCACGGTGTCTAACTATGGCTACACCTTC; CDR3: CASTVSNYGYTF
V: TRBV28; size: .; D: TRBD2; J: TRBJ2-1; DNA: TGTGCCAGCAGTTTTGGTTTAGCGGGAGATAACAATGAGCAGTTCTTC; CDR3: CASSFGLAGDNNEQFF
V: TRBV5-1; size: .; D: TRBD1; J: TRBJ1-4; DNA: TGCGCCAGCAGCTTGGGGAGACAGGGTGATGAAAAACTGTTTTTT; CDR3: CASSLGRQGDEKLFF